This passage covers 15 T cell receptor beta chains from one sample sequenced in a study of OX40 agonist ivuxolimab in advanced cancers. Data came from immunoSEQ multiplex PCR; TCRdb stores just in-frame clones and leaves some out. The table has about 68,000 clones, about nine tenths seen once. Sequencing used CD4+ or CD8+ T cells sorted from blood, obtained in a trial of the OX40 agonist ivuxolimab. These receptors came from an adult with an advanced solid tumor such as melanoma, head and neck, liver or kidney cancer.

The chain joins TRBV7-6 to TRBJ2-7; 8 bases fit TRBD2. Germline CDR1 and CDR2: SGHVS and FNYEAQ. There are 16 residues in the CDR3. The V gene end was trimmed by 0 bases and the J gene end by 5 bases; junction bases not matched to a gene: 9. The CDR3 region is CASSLAGSGKGDEQYF. The CDR3 coding sequence is TGTGCCAGCAGCTTAGCGGGTAGCGGGAAAGGAGACGAGCAGTACTTC.

The chain uses TRBV5-6 and TRBJ2-5, with 12 nucleotides matching TRBD2. The CDR3 spans 17 residues. Germline CDR1 SGHDT, CDR2 YYEEEE. Trimming cost V 3 bases and J 0 bases; bases outside gene matches: 6. CDR3 DNA: TGTGCCAGCAGCTCCGGGACTAGCGGGCTGTACCAAGAGACCCAGTACTTC. Protein: CASSSGTSGLYQETQYF.

This chain uses TRBV5-1 with TRBJ1-2, with D possibly being TRBD1 (5 bases). Germline lookup yields CDR1 SGHRS and CDR2 YFSETQ. The CDR3 loop spans 13 amino acids. V was shortened by 4 bases and J by 3 bases, with 10 bases between the two germline ends. For the CDR3, the DNA is TGCGCCAGCAGCGAAGGGGTCTACTATGGCTACACCTTC. Translated, it gives CASSEGVYYGYTF.

The V and J genes are TRBV25-1 and TRBJ1-1, with 8 bases aligning to TRBD1. Per germline, CDR1 MGHDK and CDR2 SYGVNS. There are 14 residues in the CDR3. Trimming took 5 bases from V and 1 from J; bases not matched to a gene: 3. The CDR3 nucleotides read TGTGCCAGCAGTCCGGACAGGGCGAACACTGAAGCTTTCTTT. This translates into CASSPDRANTEAFF.

The chain joins TRBV23-1 to TRBJ2-3; 8 bases are a match to TRBD1. TRBV23-1 is flagged as an ORF with uncertain function. This CDR3 spans 16 amino acids. V lost 2 bases to trimming and J lost 8 bases; unmatched junction nucleotides: 12. The CDR3 DNA reads TGCGCCAGCAGTCAACCCGGACAGGGAAAGGGGGGTACGCAGTATTTT. The encoded protein is CASSQPGQGKGGTQYF.

This chain links TRBV5-1 with TRBJ1-1, with D hard to call. CDR3 length: 14 residues. The germline CDR1 and CDR2 sequences are SGHRS and YFSETQ. The V end was cut by 0 bases, the J end by 0 bases, with 6 bases between. CDR3 DNA sequence: TGCGCCAGCAGCTTGGACGGGATGAACACTGAAGCTTTCTTT. This gives the protein CASSLDGMNTEAFF. The full variable domain, in which reference TRBV5-1 and TRBJ1-1 provide the parts outside the CDR3, is KAGVTQTPRYLIKTRGQQVTLSCSPISGHRSVSWYQQTPGQGLQFLFEYFSETQRNKGNFPGRFSGRQFSNSRSEMNVSTLELGDSALYLCASSLDGMNTEAFFGQGTRLTVV.

In its sample, this clone was seen once. V is TRBV18 and J is TRBJ1-4; perhaps TRBD1 as D (6 bases). V was clipped by 4 bases and J by 3 bases, with 9 bases between them. Germline CDR1 KGHSH, CDR2 LQKENI. The CDR3 sequence is 14 residues long. CDR3 sequence reads: CASSLDRSNEKLFF. CDR3 nucleotide sequence: TGTGCCAGCTCACTGGACAGATCTAATGAAAAACTGTTTTTT.

The rearrangement joins TRBV7-2 to TRBJ2-7; D is possibly TRBD2 (5 bases). Trimming pared 1 base from V and 4 bases from J, leaving 14 bases between. Looked up from germline, CDR1 is SGHTA and CDR2 is FQGNSA. This CDR3 has 15 amino acids. This chain's CDR3 is CASSLGGSKIYEQYF. The CDR3 DNA is TGTGCCAGCAGCTTAGGAGGGTCGAAGATTTACGAGCAGTACTTC.

V usage is TRBV6-5 and J usage is TRBJ2-5; 8 positions agree with TRBD1. The trim removed 5 bases at V and 4 bases at J, leaving 9 bases unmatched. The germline V gene encodes CDR1 MNHEY and CDR2 SVGAGI. This CDR3 spans 15 amino acids. CDR3 protein: CASSLDRAGGETQYF. CDR3 DNA: TGTGCCAGCAGTCTGGACAGGGCCGGGGGAGAGACCCAGTACTTC.

The chain is built from TRBV28 and TRBJ2-3; 13 bases align to TRBD2. The V and J ends lost 7 bases and 8 bases, in that order; junction bases with no gene match: 15. CDR1 and CDR2 (germline): MDHEN, SYDVKM. This CDR3 has 17 residues. This chain's CDR3 is CASKPSGGLAGVATQYF. CDR3 nucleotides: TGTGCCAGCAAACCCTCGGGCGGACTAGCGGGAGTTGCTACGCAGTATTTT.

The CDR3 DNA sequence: TGTGCCACCAGCAGAGAGGACTATGGCTACACCTTC. Its protein product is CATSREDYGYTF. V and J are TRBV15 and TRBJ1-2; no definite D call. Germline values: CDR1 LNHNV, CDR2 YYDKDF (reference sequence). This CDR3 is built from 12 residues. Between the trimmed V and J ends, which lost 0 bases and 3 bases, there was a span of 2 bases.

The chain has TRBV15 and TRBJ2-1; D possibly corresponds to TRBD2 (6 bases). The germline V and J ends were trimmed by 6 bases and 3 bases, with 12 bases remaining between them. The length of the CDR3 is 14 residues. Germline V gives CDR1 LNHNV, CDR2 YYDKDF (reference sequence). The CDR3 bases are TGTGCCACCAGGGGGGACTGGATCTACAATGAGCAGTTCTTC. Protein: CATRGDWIYNEQFF.

The chain employs TRBV15 and TRBJ2-1; D may be TRBD1 (5 bases). CDR1 is LNHNV and CDR2 is YYDKDF in the germline V gene (reference sequence). CDR3 length: 14 amino acids. V was shortened by 0 bases and J by 9 bases, with 12 bases between the two germline ends. CDR3 sequence: CATSRDRQGTEQFF. CDR3 in DNA: TGTGCCACCAGCAGAGATAGGCAGGGCACTGAGCAGTTCTTC.

The chain employs TRBV11-2 and TRBJ2-7; TRBD2 agrees at 8 bases. CDR3 size: 14 residues. Germline CDR1 reads SGHAT; CDR2 reads FQNNGV. V was pared by 6 bases and J by 3 bases, with 7 bases of the junction left unmatched. CDR3 sequence: CASRKPGLGYEQYF. The CDR3 DNA reads as TGTGCCAGCAGAAAACCGGGACTAGGCTACGAGCAGTACTTC.

The V gene is TRBV19, the J gene TRBJ1-1, with unresolved D. Germline CDR1 reads LNHDA; CDR2 reads SQIVND (reference sequence). The CDR3 loop spans 14 amino acids. Trimming left V 0 bases short and J 0 bases short, with 5 bases between. The CDR3 reads CASSIEVMNTEAFF. The CDR3 coding sequence is TGTGCCAGTAGTATAGAGGTGATGAACACTGAAGCTTTCTTT.